The 20 T cell receptor beta chains in this list originate from one sample, sequenced in a study of cytomegalovirus exposure and HLA in healthy donors. PCR involved 60 Vbeta and 13 Jbeta primers. The table came from immunoSEQ multiplex PCR; TCRdb's copy has only in-frame clones and leaves some out. This table holds 150,000 or so clones, around 80% found once. The sequencing sample was made of PBMCs. These receptors came from a man aged 40-50 years in good health and CMV-seropositive.

The CDR3 loop is CASKTDRNTDTQYF. CDR3 DNA sequence: TGTGCCAGCAAAACGGACAGGAACACAGATACGCAGTATTTT. The chain recombines TRBV2 with TRBJ2-3; TRBD1 matches 7 bases. Trimming cost V 7 bases and J 2 bases; bases outside gene matches: 6. Germline loops: CDR1 SNHLY, CDR2 FYNNEI. This CDR3 has 14 amino acids.

The V call is TRBV10-3, the J call TRBJ2-7, with 10 bases that match TRBD1. With V trimmed by 10 bases and J by 11 bases, 14 bases remained unmatched. The CDR3 consists of 13 residues. Per germline, CDR1 ENHRY and CDR2 SYGVKD. CDR3 amino acids: CATPRDRGYRKYF. The CDR3, as DNA: TGTGCCACTCCCCGGGACAGGGGATATAGAAAGTACTTC.

The chain links TRBV7-6 to TRBJ2-7, with 13 bases identical to TRBD2. Germline V lookup: CDR1 SGHVS, CDR2 FNYEAQ. The V and J ends lost 4 bases and 12 bases, in that order; junction bases with no gene match: 9. This CDR3 has 14 residues. The CDR3 region has the DNA TGTGCCAGCAGCTCCGGGACTAGCGGGAACACACGGTACTTC. Protein: CASSSGTSGNTRYF.

This rearrangement joins TRBV29-1 to TRBJ2-1, with TRBD2 matching 8 bases. The CDR3 runs to 14 residues. CDR1 is SQVTM and CDR2 is ANQGSEA in the germline V gene. J lost 9 bases, V lost 8 bases, and 15 bases had no gene match. CDR3 loop: CSSSAGRVGGEQFF. CDR3 DNA: TGCAGCTCCTCAGCCGGGAGGGTTGGCGGTGAGCAGTTCTTC.

The chain uses TRBV5-4 and TRBJ2-3; 10 nucleotides line up with TRBD1. This CDR3 is built from 15 residues. V shed 5 bases and J 3 bases; nucleotides not matched to a gene: 6. Germline V gene data show CDR1 as SGHNT and CDR2 as YYREEE (reference sequence). CDR3 region: CASSNRQGATDTQYF. The CDR3 DNA reads as TGTGCCAGCAGTAACAGACAGGGGGCTACAGATACGCAGTATTTT. Based on the CDR3 plus reference TRBV5-4 and TRBJ2-3, the full variable domain is ETGVTQSPTHLIKTRGQQVTLRCSSQSGHNTVSWYQQALGQGPQFIFQYYREEENGRGNFPPRFSGLQFPNYSSELNVNALELDDSALYLCASSNRQGATDTQYFGPGTRLTVL.

The gene calls are TRBV7-2 and TRBJ2-1; 8 bases align to TRBD2. CDR1 SGHTA and CDR2 FQGNSA come from the germline V gene. The CDR3 contains 14 residues. The junction had 4 bases not matched to a gene; V was cut back by 2 bases and J by 7 bases. CDR3 sequence reads: CASSLSASGNEQFF. CDR3 sequence (DNA): TGTGCCAGCAGCTTATCGGCTAGCGGGAATGAGCAGTTCTTC.

This chain links TRBV4-1 with TRBJ2-1; TRBD1 aligns across 11 bases. The V and J ends lost 2 bases and 5 bases, in that order; junction bases with no gene match: 5. The CDR3 contains 16 residues. The germline V gene has CDR1 MGHRA and CDR2 YSYEKL. The chain's CDR3 is CASSQTGTGGNNEQFF. The CDR3 DNA sequence: TGCGCCAGCAGCCAAACCGGGACAGGGGGGAACAATGAGCAGTTCTTC.

The rearrangement joins TRBV28 to TRBJ1-1; perhaps TRBD1 as D (6 bases). Germline V gene data show CDR1 as MDHEN and CDR2 as SYDVKM. The CDR3 extends over 14 amino acids. V was clipped by 3 bases and J by 6 bases, with 14 bases between them. CDR3 protein: CASSLRGARPEAFF. The CDR3, as DNA: TGTGCCAGCAGTTTGCGGGGGGCGCGTCCTGAAGCTTTCTTT.

This chain joins TRBV29-1 and TRBJ2-1, with D maybe TRBD2 (7 bases). Per germline, CDR1 SQVTM and CDR2 ANQGSEA. This CDR3 is built from 13 residues. The V and J ends lost 7 bases and 2 bases respectively, with 12 bases between them. The DNA of the CDR3 is TGCAGCGGGGAGCGGGACACCTACAATGAGCAGTTCTTC. Translating gives CSGERDTYNEQFF.

The chain is built from TRBV28 and TRBJ2-7; perhaps TRBD1 as D (5 bases). The germline V gene has CDR1 MDHEN and CDR2 SYDVKM. The CDR3 consists of 16 residues. The V gene lost 2 bases and the J gene lost 0 bases, with 14 bases spanning the gap. DNA for the CDR3: TGTGCCAGCAGTTTAAGGCCAGGGCTATTCTCCTACGAGCAGTACTTC. This gives the protein CASSLRPGLFSYEQYF. Drawing the rest from reference TRBV28 and TRBJ2-7, the complete variable domain is DVKVTQSSRYLVKRTGEKVFLECVQDMDHENMFWYRQDPGLGLRLIYFSYDVKMKEKGDIPEGYSVSREKKERFSLILESASTNQTSMYLCASSLRPGLFSYEQYFGPGTRLTVT.

This chain connects TRBV5-6 to TRBJ1-2; D uncertain. V was trimmed by 1 base and J by 8 bases, leaving 9 bases between them. Looked up from germline, CDR1 is SGHDT and CDR2 is YYEEEE. CDR3 size: 12 residues. This chain's CDR3 is CASSLSNSGYTF. Here the CDR3 DNA reads TGTGCCAGCAGCTTGTCTAATAGCGGCTACACCTTC.

V gene TRBV7-9 combines with J gene TRBJ1-6; weak D call: TRBD1 (6 bases). The CDR3 is 15 residues long. From germline, CDR1 is SEHNR and CDR2 FQNEAQ (reference sequence). CDR3 in DNA: TGTGGCGTCTCGCTAGGGACACGACATAATTCACCCCTCCACTTT. Its protein is CGVSLGTRHNSPLHF. The whole variable domain, remainder taken from reference TRBV7-9 and TRBJ1-6, is DTGVSQNPRHKITKRGQNVTFRCDPISEHNRLYWYRQTLGQGPEFLTYFQNEAQLEKSRLLSDRFSAERPKGSFSTLEIQRTEQGDSAMYLCGVSLGTRHNSPLHFGNGTRLTVT.

The chain uses TRBV9 and TRBJ1-2; no definite D call. Per the germline V gene, CDR1 is SGDLS and CDR2 is YYNGEE. CDR3 length equals 12 residues. V was trimmed by 3 bases and J by 8 bases, leaving 11 bases between them. CDR3 nucleotides: TGTGCCAGCAGCGGGCCACGGAGGGGCTACACCTTC. This codes for CASSGPRRGYTF.

The rearrangement joins TRBV27 to TRBJ2-5; 7 bases are a match to TRBD2. Germline V CDR1 and CDR2: MNHEY, SMNVEV (reference sequence). The CDR3 spans 15 residues. The ends lost 4 bases at V and 2 bases at J; junction bases unmatched: 7. CDR3 sequence (DNA): TGTGCCAGCAGTTATTTGGGAGGGTCGCAAGAGACCCAGTACTTC. It translates to CASSYLGGSQETQYF.

This clone was recorded once. The chain carries TRBV27 and TRBJ2-3; 8 bases agree with TRBD2. The CDR3 spans 17 residues. V shed 3 bases and J 5 bases; nucleotides not matched to a gene: 13. The V gene's germline CDR1 is MNHEY and CDR2 SMNVEV (reference sequence). The CDR3 DNA sequence: TGTGCCAGCAGTTTCCCCCTCCAGGGCGGGGGGATAGATACGCAGTATTTT. This encodes CASSFPLQGGGIDTQYF.

This clone was recorded once. This chain connects TRBV7-6 to TRBJ2-3, with TRBD1 matching 9 bases. The germline gives CDR1 SGHVS, CDR2 FNYEAQ. The J segment lost 1 base and the V segment lost 1 base, leaving 6 bases of the junction unmatched. The CDR3 has 17 amino acids. This CDR3 is CASSLDHRGLRTDTQYF. For the CDR3, the DNA is TGTGCCAGCAGCTTAGACCACAGGGGGCTTCGCACAGATACGCAGTATTTT.

The J gene is TRBJ2-1, the V gene TRBV29-1, with 9 bases fitting TRBD1. The J segment lost 6 bases and the V segment lost 4 bases, leaving 7 bases of the junction unmatched. CDR3 size: 14 residues. The V gene's germline CDR1 is SQVTM and CDR2 ANQGSEA. CDR3 sequence reads: CSVVGDRVLNEQFF. The CDR3 region has the DNA TGCAGCGTTGTTGGGGACAGGGTCCTCAATGAGCAGTTCTTC.

A word on this clone: This same CDR3 is encoded by further DNA sequences in the sample. CDR3 DNA: TGTGCCAGCAGTGATCGAAGACAGGGGATTAATGGCTACACCTTC. Protein product: CASSDRRQGINGYTF. The rearrangement links TRBV2 to TRBJ1-2, with TRBD1 identical over 8 bases. From germline, CDR1 is SNHLY and CDR2 FYNNEI. The CDR3 covers 15 residues. J gave up 6 bases and V 3 bases, and 9 bases lay outside the gene matches.

This clone was seen a single time. The V gene is TRBV28, the J gene TRBJ2-2, with 10 positions matching TRBD2. This CDR3 region has 15 residues. Germline CDR1 reads MDHEN; CDR2 reads SYDVKM. Germline trimming cut 2 bases from V and 8 bases from J; bases unmatched to any gene: 5. In nucleotides, the CDR3 is TGTGCCAGCAGTTTAAGGCTAGCGGGAGAAGGGGAGCTGTTTTTT. It is translated as CASSLRLAGEGELFF. The variable domain in full, completed from reference TRBV28 and TRBJ2-2, reads DVKVTQSSRYLVKRTGEKVFLECVQDMDHENMFWYRQDPGLGLRLIYFSYDVKMKEKGDIPEGYSVSREKKERFSLILESASTNQTSMYLCASSLRLAGEGELFFGEGSRLTVL.

Of note for this clone: An end of the junction does not agree with germline; a read error may underlie this. Distinct nucleotide sequences in the sample also encode this CDR3. The CDR3 nucleotides read TGCGCTAGCAGCCAGGGACTAGCGGGAGGGCTGTACGAGCAGTACTTC. It yields the protein CASSQGLAGGLYEQYF. The chain carries TRBV4-1 and TRBJ2-7, with TRBD2 matching over 16 bases. Germline V gives CDR1 MGHRA, CDR2 YSYEKL. This CDR3 has 16 amino acids.